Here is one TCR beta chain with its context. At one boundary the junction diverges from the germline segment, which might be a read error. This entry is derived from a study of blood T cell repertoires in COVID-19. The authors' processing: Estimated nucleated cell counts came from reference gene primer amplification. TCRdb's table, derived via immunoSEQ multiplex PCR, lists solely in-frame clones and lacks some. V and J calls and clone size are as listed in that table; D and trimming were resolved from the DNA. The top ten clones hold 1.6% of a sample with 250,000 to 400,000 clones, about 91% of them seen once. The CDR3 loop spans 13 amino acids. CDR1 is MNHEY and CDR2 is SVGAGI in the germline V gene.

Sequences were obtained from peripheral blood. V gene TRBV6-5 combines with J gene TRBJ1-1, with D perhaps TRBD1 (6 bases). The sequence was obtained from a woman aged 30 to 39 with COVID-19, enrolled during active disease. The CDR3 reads CASSDSDSREAFF. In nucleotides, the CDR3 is TGTGCCAGCAGTGACTCGGACAGCCGTGAAGCTTTCTTT.